The rows below give T cell receptor beta chains drawn from one sample of a study of blood T cell repertoires in COVID-19. Assay: immunoSEQ multiplex PCR; the TCRdb copy retains only in-frame clones and omits some. This table has more than 350,000 clones, more than 75% appearing once. The sample taken for sequencing was PBMCs or T cells enriched from blood (not recorded which). The receptors here all came from a woman aged 45 to 65 who had recovered from COVID-19. Each CDR3 is given with its conserved first and last residue. The order of the fields is J gene, V gene, CDR3 protein.

>TRBJ1-1|TRBV5-1
CASSRRQDPNTEAFF
>TRBJ2-1|TRBV27
CASSLDPPGGPYNEQFF
>TRBJ1-5|TRBV19
CASRGDTQPTGDQPQHF
>TRBJ1-2|TRBV6-5
CASSSVSYGYTF
>TRBJ2-2|TRBV5-1
CASRQGFTGELFF
>TRBJ1-1|TRBV5-1
CASSLVARESTEAFF
>TRBJ1-4|TRBV5-1
CASSFRDRGEKLFF
>TRBJ1-2|TRBV7-2
CASSPGTGTPYGYTF
>TRBJ2-6|TRBV5-4
CASSPGGALSANVLTF
>TRBJ1-5|TRBV6-1
CASSEPIFQGANQPQHF
>TRBJ1-1|TRBV3-1/TRBV3-2
CASSPSDRNTEAFF
>TRBJ1-2|TRBV28
CASSVKDRGSYTF
>TRBJ1-5|TRBV5-8
CASSARTGLGQPQHF
>TRBJ2-1|TRBV9
CASSVSYNEQFF
>TRBJ2-2|TRBV7-9
CASAGTGELFF
>TRBJ1-2|TRBV5-1
CASSLEFGQWNGYTF
>TRBJ1-4|TRBV6-1
CASSDWAVNEKLFF
>TRBJ1-1|TRBV6-5
CASRDTRFVAFF
>TRBJ2-4|TRBV7-9
CASSPRLAAKNIQYF
>TRBJ1-2|TRBV16
CASSHKTGGFYGYTF
>TRBJ1-3|TRBV7-2
CASSLADGRVGNTIYF
>TRBJ2-3|TRBV7-2
CASSLGTGGWTDTQYF
>TRBJ2-2|TRBV30
CAWSGASGHTGELFF
>TRBJ2-1|TRBV4-1
CASSPPSRWLEEVIPHNEQFF
>TRBJ1-6|TRBV30
CAWSRTGGSPLHF
>TRBJ1-2|TRBV5-6
CASSFLGQIYGYTF
>TRBJ1-2|TRBV3-1/TRBV3-2
CASSQGGRALPFGYGYTF
>TRBJ1-2|TRBV2
CASSAGGFGYTF
>TRBJ1-1|TRBV13
CASSLGRRGSGTEAFF
>TRBJ1-1|TRBV20-1
CSARETGTPFF
>TRBJ1-2|TRBV5-1
CASSLGTGQGRDYGYTF
>TRBJ2-3|TRBV7-2
CASSPGGSTDTQYF
>TRBJ1-1|TRBV29-1
CSVRQGANTEAFF
>TRBJ1-1|TRBV29-1
CSVKRQTNTEAFF
>TRBJ1-2|TRBV12-3/TRBV12-4
CASSLEGYYGYTF
>TRBJ1-1|TRBV19
CASSSDGGRTEAFF
>TRBJ2-7|TRBV13
CASSLGRGLYEQYF
>TRBJ1-4|TRBV25-1
CASSGQRVNEKLFF
>TRBJ2-3|TRBV10-1
CASSDPQGLAGITDTQYF
>TRBJ1-1|TRBV4-1
CASSQDGRGAEAFF
>TRBJ1-1|TRBV5-1
CASSPRQGGTEAFF
>TRBJ1-2|TRBV27
CASSLTRQGLYGYTF
>TRBJ1-2|TRBV9
CASTPGGGNYGYTF
>TRBJ1-3|TRBV5-4
CASSSNIGVSGNTIYF
>TRBJ1-2|TRBV28
CASSFGPGGYGYTF
>TRBJ2-3|TRBV28
CASNDPAGGSGDTQYF
>TRBJ1-1|TRBV6-2/TRBV6-3
CASSSPTGGGFF
>TRBJ1-4|TRBV2
CASSPYRVEKEKLFF
>TRBJ2-1|TRBV28
CASSLRSFRGENEQFF
>TRBJ1-2|TRBV19
CASSRDRGAYGYTF
>TRBJ1-5|TRBV2
CASSGSPRDIYNQPQHF
>TRBJ2-7|TRBV10-3
CAISAVGQRNYEQYF
>TRBJ1-1|TRBV7-8
CASSLVAPSGGFAEAFF
>TRBJ2-7|TRBV23-1
CASSQSGSSYEQYF
>TRBJ1-2|TRBV30
CAWIFRGQFRSDYGYTF
>TRBJ2-2|TRBV3-1/TRBV3-2
CASRTTGLTGAGELFF
>TRBJ1-2|TRBV5-6
CASSQTGYVGYTF
>TRBJ1-5|TRBV9
CASSVAPKPQHF